The 2 T cell receptor beta chains below come from one sample, sequenced in a study of blood T cell repertoires in COVID-19. Repertoires were generated with immunoSEQ multiplex PCR, while TCRdb's copy carries only in-frame clones and drops some. The repertoire holds roughly 230,000 clones, with 70% to 90% as singletons. The sequenced material came from PBMCs or T cells enriched from blood (not recorded which). Receptors were obtained from a woman aged 45-59 years who had been exposed to COVID-19.

The chain links TRBV7-2 to TRBJ2-3; TRBD1 matches 8 bases. In germline, CDR1 is SGHTA, CDR2 FQGNSA. The length of the CDR3 is 16 residues. Unmatched junction bases numbered 9, after V lost 5 bases and J lost 2 bases. The CDR3 loop is CASSPPTGDATDTQYF. The DNA for the CDR3 is TGTGCCAGCAGCCCTCCGACAGGGGACGCCACAGATACGCAGTATTTT.

This clone was detected once. The rearrangement joins TRBV5-1 to TRBJ1-2; 10 bases fit TRBD1. From germline, CDR1 is SGHRS and CDR2 YFSETQ. The CDR3 loop spans 17 amino acids. The J segment lost 4 bases and the V segment lost 0 bases, leaving 9 bases of the junction unmatched. The CDR3 reads CASSLDSRDRGSYGYTF. In DNA, the CDR3 is TGCGCCAGCAGCTTGGATTCTCGGGACAGGGGTTCCTATGGCTACACCTTC.